The rows below give T cell receptor beta chains drawn from one sample of a study of cytomegalovirus exposure and HLA in healthy donors. Clones were sequenced by immunoSEQ multiplex PCR, and TCRdb holds only the in-frame ones, with some missing. The sample has under 150,000 clones, around 81% seen once. What was sequenced was PBMCs. The receptors stem from a man aged 35 to 55 in good health and CMV-seropositive. Each CDR3 is given with its conserved first and last residue. Each record gives: CDR3 protein, CDR3 DNA, clone size, J gene, D gene, V gene, CDR3 length. D genes are given only for firm matches. Size is omitted from some rows. Given values are once, few, many or a class for expanded clones.

cdr3_aa: CASSLLAGFDSPLHF
cdr3_nt: TGTGCCAGCAGCTTGCTCGCAGGCTTCGATTCACCCCTCCACTTT
clone_size: few
j_call: TRBJ1-6
d_call: NA
v_call: TRBV5-4
cdr3_length: 15

cdr3_aa: CASRAPSVETQYF
cdr3_nt: TGTGCCAGCAGGGCCCCTAGCGTCGAGACCCAGTACTTC
clone_size: NA
j_call: TRBJ2-5
d_call: NA
v_call: TRBV6-5
cdr3_length: 13

cdr3_aa: CASSEQGGKQYF
cdr3_nt: TGTGCCAGCAGTGAACAGGGTGGGAAGCAGTACTTC
clone_size: NA
j_call: TRBJ2-7
d_call: NA
v_call: TRBV6-1
cdr3_length: 12

cdr3_aa: CASSQDFGPGEQFF
cdr3_nt: TGTGCCAGCAGCCAAGATTTTGGACCGGGGGAGCAGTTCTTC
clone_size: NA
j_call: TRBJ2-1
d_call: NA
v_call: TRBV4-2
cdr3_length: 14

cdr3_aa: CASSWTGIYTDTQYF
cdr3_nt: TGTGCCAGCAGCTGGACAGGGATTTACACAGATACGCAGTATTTT
clone_size: NA
j_call: TRBJ2-3
d_call: TRBD1
v_call: TRBV11-2
cdr3_length: 15

cdr3_aa: CASSLGGKGNQPQHF
cdr3_nt: TGTGCCAGCAGTCTGGGGGGGAAGGGCAATCAGCCCCAGCATTTT
clone_size: NA
j_call: TRBJ1-5
d_call: NA
v_call: TRBV6-5
cdr3_length: 15

cdr3_aa: CATSKTGTSGTQYF
cdr3_nt: TGTGCCACCTCAAAGACAGGGACGAGCGGTACGCAGTATTTT
clone_size: NA
j_call: TRBJ2-3
d_call: TRBD1
v_call: TRBV2
cdr3_length: 14

cdr3_aa: CASSHRDRLLSGYTF
cdr3_nt: TGTGCCAGCAGCCATCGGGACAGACTTTTAAGTGGCTACACCTTC
clone_size: NA
j_call: TRBJ1-2
d_call: TRBD1
v_call: TRBV7-9
cdr3_length: 15

cdr3_aa: CSVQAGGYEQYF
cdr3_nt: TGCAGCGTTCAGGCAGGGGGTTACGAGCAGTACTTC
clone_size: NA
j_call: TRBJ2-7
d_call: TRBD1
v_call: TRBV29-1
cdr3_length: 12

cdr3_aa: CASSQDVLGQGAYEQYF
cdr3_nt: TGCGCCAGCAGCCAAGATGTTCTGGGACAGGGGGCTTACGAGCAGTACTTC
clone_size: NA
j_call: TRBJ2-7
d_call: TRBD1
v_call: TRBV4-3
cdr3_length: 17